Sequencing of this TCR beta chain was carried out in a study of blood T cell repertoires in COVID-19. Study summary: Both acute and convalescent COVID-19 samples were obtained from the United States, Italy and Spain. PBMCs, B-cell-depleted T cells, or T cells provided the cDNA or gDNA that made up the material.

J lost 5 bases, V lost 5 bases, and 0 bases had no gene match. From germline, CDR1 is WSHSY and CDR2 SAAADI. This CDR3 is 12 amino acids long. Per the original data handling: Nucleated cell counts were estimated from reference gene primer amplification. Repertoires were generated with immunoSEQ multiplex PCR, while TCRdb's copy carries only in-frame clones and drops some. D and trimming were read from the DNA, whereas the V and J calls and clone size are those reported in that table. The sample contains some 130,000 clones, 75% to 90% of which appear only once. The chain carries TRBV10-2 and TRBJ2-3, with TRBD2 identical over 8 bases. The material sequenced was peripheral blood. This sequence originates from a man between 65 and 85 years old with acute or convalescent COVID-19. This CDR3 is CASSRGGDTQYF. CDR3 bases: TGCGCCAGCAGTCGGGGGGGAGATACGCAGTATTTT.